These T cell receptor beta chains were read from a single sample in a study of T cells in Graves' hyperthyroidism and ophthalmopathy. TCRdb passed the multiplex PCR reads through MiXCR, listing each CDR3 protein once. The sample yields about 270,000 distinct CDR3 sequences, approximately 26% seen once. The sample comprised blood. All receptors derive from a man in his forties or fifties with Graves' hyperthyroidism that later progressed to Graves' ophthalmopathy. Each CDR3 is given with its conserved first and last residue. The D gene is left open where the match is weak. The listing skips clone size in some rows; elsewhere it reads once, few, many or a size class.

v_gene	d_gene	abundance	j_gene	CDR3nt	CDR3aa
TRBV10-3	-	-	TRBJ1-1	TGTGCCATCGGGCGGACAGAGAACACTGAAGCTTTCTTT	CAIGRTENTEAFF
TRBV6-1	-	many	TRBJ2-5	TGTGCCATCGGCAGGAGAGGAGAGACCCAGTACTTC	CAIGRRGETQYF
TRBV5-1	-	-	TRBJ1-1	TGCGCCAGCAGCTTGGCCCCAACCGGGACGTTTGAAGCTTTCTTT	CASSLAPTGTFEAFF
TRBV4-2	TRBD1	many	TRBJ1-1	TGTGCCAGCAGCCAAGATGGGACAGCGAACACTGAAGCTTTCTTT	CASSQDGTANTEAFF
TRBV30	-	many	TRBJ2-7	TGTGCCTGGAGTGTCCCAGGGCCCGGCGAGCAGTACTTC	CAWSVPGPGEQYF
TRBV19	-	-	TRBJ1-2	TGTGCCAGCACTCCATCGGGGGGGCACACTAATGGCTACACCTTC	CASTPSGGHTNGYTF
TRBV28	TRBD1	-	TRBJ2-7	TGTGCCAGCATCCGGACAGGGGGGTTCTCCTACGAGCAGTACTTC	CASIRTGGFSYEQYF
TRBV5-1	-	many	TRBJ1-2	TGCGCCAGCAGCTTAGGGTCTAACTATGGCTACACCTTC	CASSLGSNYGYTF
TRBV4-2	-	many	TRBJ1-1	TGTGCCAGCAGCACCCAACAGGGAGGAAACACTGAAGCTTTCTTT	CASSTQQGGNTEAFF
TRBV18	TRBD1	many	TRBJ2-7	TGTGCCAGCTCACGGGACAGACTCTACGAGCAGTACTTC	CASSRDRLYEQYF
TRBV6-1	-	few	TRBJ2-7	TGTGCCAGCAGGGACGCGGTCTACGAGCAGTACTTC	CASRDAVYEQYF
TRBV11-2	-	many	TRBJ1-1	TGTGCCAGCAGCTACAACAGGGTCGGGACTGAAGCTTTCTTT	CASSYNRVGTEAFF
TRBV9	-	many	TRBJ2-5	TGTGCCAGCTCCTCGCGAATGGGAAAGGAGACCCAGTACTTC	CASSSRMGKETQYF
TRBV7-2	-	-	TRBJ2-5	TGTGCCAGCAGCACAGGCGCAGGGAGCGTGGAAGAGACCCAGTACTTC	CASSTGAGSVEETQYF
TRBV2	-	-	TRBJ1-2	TGTGCCAGCAGTGTAAGATATGCCTACACCTTC	CASSVRYAYTF
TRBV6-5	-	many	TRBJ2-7	TGTGCCAGCAGTTACCTATATGGGACGGATACCTACGAGCAGTACTTC	CASSYLYGTDTYEQYF
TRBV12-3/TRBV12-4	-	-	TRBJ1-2	TGTGCCAGCAGTACCTCGGGATCCTATGGCTACACCTTC	CASSTSGSYGYTF
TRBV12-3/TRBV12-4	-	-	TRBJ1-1	TGTGCCAGCAAGGCTGCGGCTGGGAACACTGAAGCTTTCTTT	CASKAAAGNTEAFF
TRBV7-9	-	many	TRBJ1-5	TGTGCCAGCATAAGTGGCGCCGGGACTCCCCGCCAGCCCCAGCATTTT	CASISGAGTPRQPQHF
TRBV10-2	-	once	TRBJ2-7	TGCGCCACCCAGGGACGGTCCGAGCAGTACTTC	CATQGRSEQYF
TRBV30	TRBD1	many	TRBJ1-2	TGTGCCTTAGGTGGCAGGGGGTATGGCTACACCTTC	CALGGRGYGYTF
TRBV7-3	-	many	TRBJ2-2	TGTGCCAGCAGCTTAATCCCTTTGGACGGGACCGGGGAGCTGTTTTTT	CASSLIPLDGTGELFF
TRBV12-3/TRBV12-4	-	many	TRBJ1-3	TGTGCCAGCAGACTCAGAGGCCTGGACCCCTCCACAGGAAACACCATATATTTT	CASRLRGLDPSTGNTIYF
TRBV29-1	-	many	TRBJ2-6	TGCAGCGCTTACAGCTCTGGGGGTTTCTCTGGGGCCAACGTCCTGACTTTC	CSAYSSGGFSGANVLTF
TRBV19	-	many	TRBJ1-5	TGTGCCAGTAGTATTCGGGTGCTCAATCAGCCCCAGCATTTT	CASSIRVLNQPQHF